Following are 24 T cell receptor beta chains from one sample sequenced in a study of cytomegalovirus exposure and HLA in healthy donors. The PCR was carried out with 60 Vbeta primers and 13 Jbeta primers. Produced via immunoSEQ multiplex PCR; TCRdb's table is partial and in-frame only. The profile covers about 150,000 clones, with about 80% appearing a single time and 10% to 15% taken by the ten largest. The specimen was PBMCs. Receptor source: a man aged 35 to 55 in good health and CMV-seropositive.

The sample holds a few counts of this clone. The chain couples TRBV4-1 to TRBJ1-5; 8 bases align to TRBD1. The CDR3 runs 14 residues. CDR1 is MGHRA and CDR2 is YSYEKL in the germline V gene. After removal of 4 bases from V and 4 bases from J, the junction contained 3 bases not matched to a gene. CDR3 protein: CASSPTGGNQPQHF. The CDR3 nucleotides are TGCGCCAGCAGCCCCACAGGGGGTAATCAGCCCCAGCATTTT.

The chain carries TRBV11-2 and TRBJ2-1; 11 positions agree with TRBD1. The CDR3 has 15 residues. The junction had 7 bases not matched to a gene; V was cut back by 4 bases and J by 8 bases. Germline V gene lookup returns CDR1 SGHAT and CDR2 FQNNGV. CDR3 nucleotides: TGTGCCAGCAGCTCGAGGGACAGGGGGAGGTATGAGCAGTTCTTC. Amino acids: CASSSRDRGRYEQFF.

The DNA for the CDR3 is TGTGCCTGGAGTGTCCACTGGGGCGGACAGGACAATCAGCCCCAGCATTTT. Its protein product is CAWSVHWGGQDNQPQHF. The chain employs TRBV30 and TRBJ1-5; 7 bases match TRBD1. Germline lookup yields CDR1 GTSNPN and CDR2 SVGIG (reference sequence). This CDR3 comprises 17 residues. The junction had 11 bases not matched to a gene; V was cut back by 0 bases and J by 3 bases.

The chain has TRBV5-1 and TRBJ2-7; tentatively, D is TRBD1 (5 bases). The germline V and J ends were trimmed by 0 bases and 5 bases, with 9 bases remaining between them. Germline CDR1 SGHRS, CDR2 YFSETQ. The CDR3 is 13 amino acids. CDR3 sequence reads: CASSLELGDEQYF. The CDR3 nucleotides are TGCGCCAGCAGCTTGGAGCTAGGGGACGAGCAGTACTTC.

The chain combines TRBV7-9 with TRBJ1-1, with D tentatively TRBD1 (5 bases). CDR1 is SEHNR, CDR2 FQNEAQ, per germline (reference sequence). This CDR3 spans 13 amino acids. V was pared by 2 bases and J by 7 bases, with 11 bases between. The CDR3 loop reads CASSLTQGLEAFF. The DNA of the CDR3 is TGTGCCAGCAGCTTAACCCAGGGACTTGAAGCTTTCTTT.

The rearrangement uses TRBV28 and TRBJ2-1; 11 nucleotides line up with TRBD2. The CDR3 covers 16 residues. Germline loops: CDR1 MDHEN, CDR2 SYDVKM. V dropped 5 bases and J dropped 5; count of bases not matched to a gene: 8. The CDR3 sequence: CASSPTLAGGNNEQFF. The DNA of the CDR3 is TGTGCCAGCAGTCCTACTCTAGCGGGAGGTAACAATGAGCAGTTCTTC. The whole variable domain, remainder taken from reference TRBV28 and TRBJ2-1, is DVKVTQSSRYLVKRTGEKVFLECVQDMDHENMFWYRQDPGLGLRLIYFSYDVKMKEKGDIPEGYSVSREKKERFSLILESASTNQTSMYLCASSPTLAGGNNEQFFGPGTRLTVL.

The rearrangement uses TRBV21-1 and TRBJ1-4; no check of the table's D call, TRBD1, against the DNA was made. TRBV21-1 is noted as a pseudogene. The CDR3 has 14 residues. The CDR3 nucleotides are TGTGCCAGCAGCACAGGTCTGGCTAATGAAAAACTGTTTTTT. Protein sequence: CASSTGLANEKLFF.

The chain couples TRBV6-6 to TRBJ2-5, with D possibly being TRBD1 (5 bases). The germline V and J ends were trimmed by 6 bases and 2 bases, with 16 bases remaining between them. Germline CDR1 and CDR2: MNHNY and SVGAGI (reference sequence). The CDR3 is made up of 15 amino acids. CDR3: CASRTKGQPQETQYF. In DNA, the CDR3 is TGTGCCAGCAGAACGAAGGGGCAACCACAAGAGACCCAGTACTTC.

The rearrangement joins TRBV12-5 to TRBJ2-1; D unclear. CDR3 length equals 11 residues. The V end lost 2 bases, the J end lost 15 bases, and 11 bases lay between the germline ends. The germline V gene encodes CDR1 LGHNT and CDR2 FRNRAP. CDR3 amino acids: CASGLPPTLFF. As DNA, the CDR3 is TGTGCTAGTGGTTTGCCACCGACTCTGTTCTTC. The full variable domain, completed using reference TRBV12-5 and TRBJ2-1, is DARVTQTPRHKVTEMGQEVTMRCQPILGHNTVFWYRQTMMQGLELLAYFRNRAPLDDSGMPKDRFSAEMPDATLATLKIQPSEPRDSAVYFCASGLPPTLFFGPGTRLTVL.

V is TRBV6-1 and J is TRBJ2-7; maybe TRBD1 (6 bases). The V end was cut by 6 bases, the J end by 1 base, with 16 bases between. Per the germline V gene, CDR1 is MNHNS and CDR2 is SASEGT. The CDR3 consists of 15 residues. The CDR3 DNA reads as TGTGCCAGCAGCCTGGAACAGGGAAGGTCCTACGAGCAGTACTTC. This gives the protein CASSLEQGRSYEQYF.

The chain has TRBV21-1 and TRBJ2-5; the table names TRBD2, a call not compared with the DNA. TRBV21-1 is reported as a pseudogene. The CDR3 has 11 amino acids. The CDR3 is CASSILETQYF. The CDR3 nucleotides are TGTGCCAGCAGCATACTGGAGACCCAGTACTTC.

This chain links TRBV9 with TRBJ2-7, with TRBD2 identical over 10 bases. This CDR3 has 14 amino acids. The germline V gene has CDR1 SGDLS and CDR2 YYNGEE. Losses at the gene ends were 3 bases for V and 6 bases for J; bases not matched to a gene: 6. The CDR3 nucleotides read TGTGCCAGCAGCGAGGGTCTAGCGGGGGCCGAGCAGTACTTC. As protein: CASSEGLAGAEQYF.

In this sample, this clone turned up once. The CDR3 DNA reads TGTGCCAGCAGCCACGAGGAGACCCAGTACTTC. It translates to CASSHEETQYF. V gene TRBV5-6 combines with J gene TRBJ2-5, with D unresolved. Germline V gene data show CDR1 as SGHDT and CDR2 as YYEEEE. V was shortened by 4 bases and J by 5 bases, with 6 bases between the two germline ends. The CDR3 extends over 11 amino acids.

The chain joins TRBV14 to TRBJ1-5; D is unclear. Germline-derived CDR1 and CDR2 are SGHDN and FVKESK. V lost 3 bases and J lost 3, with 18 bases in between. This CDR3 is built from 17 residues. CDR3 residues: CASSQDRDGLPNQPQHF. CDR3 in DNA: TGTGCCAGCAGCCAGGATCGGGATGGTCTTCCCAATCAGCCCCAGCATTTT.

This sequence joins TRBV7-3 and TRBJ2-2; the match to TRBD2 covers 7 bases. The CDR3 is made up of 15 amino acids. CDR1 and CDR2 (germline): SGHTA, FQGTGA. V gave up 5 bases and J gave up 0 bases; unmatched junction bases: 3. The CDR3 reads CASSRGDANTGELFF. The CDR3 nucleotides read TGTGCCAGCAGCCGGGGGGACGCGAACACCGGGGAGCTGTTTTTT.

V gene TRBV7-9 combines with J gene TRBJ2-1; TRBD1 matches at 9 bases. The V gene's germline CDR1 is SEHNR and CDR2 FQNEAQ (reference sequence). The length of the CDR3 is 14 residues. Trimming removed 4 bases from V and 7 bases from J; junction bases left unmatched: 5. This chain's CDR3 is CASSSGQGVNEQFF. CDR3 nucleotides: TGTGCCAGCAGCTCGGGACAGGGTGTAAATGAGCAGTTCTTC.

This clone was seen a handful of times. The chain recombines TRBV7-2 with TRBJ1-4, with D perhaps matching TRBD1 (5 bases). The CDR3 extends over 14 amino acids. V lost 5 bases and J 8 bases, leaving 15 bases between the germline ends. Looked up from germline, CDR1 is SGHTA and CDR2 is FQGNSA. DNA for the CDR3: TGTGCCAGCAGCCCCCAGGGAGGTCGGGAAAAACTGTTTTTT. Protein: CASSPQGGREKLFF.

This clone was seen just once. This could be a read error, since a much larger clone is one nucleotide away. The genes are TRBV5-4 and TRBJ2-7, with TRBD1 matching 7 bases. CDR1 is SGHNT and CDR2 is YYREEE in the germline V gene (reference sequence). V gave up 4 bases and J gave up 3 bases; unmatched junction bases: 1. The length of the CDR3 is 12 residues. The CDR3 DNA follows: TGTGCCAGCAGCCGGGACAGCTACGAGCAGTACTTC. Protein sequence: CASSRDSYEQYF.

This chain links TRBV5-1 with TRBJ1-3, with TRBD1 as a possible D gene (6 bases). The V gene lost 0 bases and the J gene lost 2 bases, with 9 bases spanning the gap. Germline-derived CDR1 and CDR2 are SGHRS and YFSETQ. The CDR3 is made up of 15 amino acids. In DNA, the CDR3 is TGCGCCAGCAGCTTGGAGTGGGGGCCTGGAAACACCATATATTTT. This gives the protein CASSLEWGPGNTIYF.

The chain uses TRBV6-1 and TRBJ2-1; D remains unclear. V was cut by 6 bases and J by 3 bases, with 15 bases left in between. CDR3 length: 15 residues. Germline-derived CDR1 and CDR2 are MNHNS and SASEGT. CDR3 amino acids: CASRVGPSDYNEQFF. The CDR3 nucleotides read TGTGCCAGCAGGGTGGGCCCGTCGGACTACAATGAGCAGTTCTTC.

In this sample, this clone turned up a few times. The V gene is TRBV30, the J gene TRBJ2-7; no clear D gene. Trimming removed 3 bases at V and 0 bases at J, with 12 bases between. The V gene's germline CDR1 is GTSNPN and CDR2 SVGIG (reference sequence). The CDR3 is made up of 14 amino acids. DNA for the CDR3: TGTGCCTGGAGGTCCCTTTCGAGCTCCTACGAGCAGTACTTC. Protein sequence: CAWRSLSSSYEQYF.

This chain links TRBV19 with TRBJ2-7, with D perhaps TRBD2 (6 bases). CDR3 length equals 14 residues. Per the germline V gene, CDR1 is LNHDA and CDR2 is SQIVND (reference sequence). Trimming removed 5 bases from V and 0 bases from J, with 11 bases in between. The DNA for the CDR3 is TGTGCCAGTAGTCCCGGACTAACCTCCTACGAGCAGTACTTC. Encoded protein: CASSPGLTSYEQYF.

This clone was counted only a few times. The chain combines TRBV6-5 with TRBJ1-6; 7 bases line up with TRBD1. Germline assignment: CDR1 MNHEY and CDR2 SVGAGI. The CDR3 contains 15 residues. Germline trimming cut 5 bases from V and 6 bases from J; bases unmatched to any gene: 7. The CDR3: CASSLTGTANSPLHF. The CDR3 region has the DNA TGTGCCAGCAGTCTCACAGGGACAGCTAATTCACCCCTCCACTTT.

The chain carries TRBV7-8 and TRBJ2-1, with 11 bases fitting TRBD2. Germline loops: CDR1 SGHVS, CDR2 FQNEAQ. V gave up 5 bases and J gave up 0 bases; unmatched junction bases: 6. CDR3 size: 17 residues. CDR3 protein: CASSRASGRSSYNEQFF. DNA of the CDR3: TGTGCCAGCAGCAGAGCTAGCGGGAGGAGCTCCTACAATGAGCAGTTCTTC. The full variable domain, with the rest looked up from reference TRBV7-8 and TRBJ2-1, is GAGVSQSPRYKVAKRGQDVALRCDPISGHVSLFWYQQALGQGPEFLTYFQNEAQLDKSGLPSDRFFAERPEGSVSTLKIQRTQQEDSAVYLCASSRASGRSSYNEQFFGPGTRLTVL.